Each of the 28 T cell receptor beta chains below was sequenced from the same sample in a study of blood T cell repertoires in COVID-19 (dated by TCRdb to the early 2020s). Library construction relied on the immunoSEQ multiplex PCR assay. The source is immuneACCESS, and TCRdb retained only in-frame sequences with V and J called. Part of the clones is not carried over; for the studies checked, unresolved V genes explain less than half of this, and the remainder is unexplained. Present in this sample are around 220,000 clones, less than 85% of which were seen just once. The ten largest clones add up to 4% to 6% of the sample. Sequenced sample: peripheral blood. The source of these receptors is a woman of 80 years or more with active or convalescent COVID-19.

The chain couples TRBV6-5 to TRBJ1-5; 10 nucleotides match TRBD1. The V gene end was trimmed by 7 bases and the J gene end by 0 bases; junction bases not matched to a gene: 3. The germline V gene encodes CDR1 MNHEY and CDR2 SVGAGI. The CDR3 is 15 amino acids. The DNA for the CDR3 is TGTGCCAGCACTGGGACAGGGGATAGCAATCAGCCCCAGCATTTT. It codes for CASTGTGDSNQPQHF.

This clone was observed a single time. The chain's CDR3 is CATSDPGTGPRHTGELFF. The CDR3 nucleotides are TGTGCCACCAGTGACCCCGGGACAGGTCCAAGACACACCGGGGAGCTGTTTTTT. This chain connects TRBV24-1 to TRBJ2-2; 8 nucleotides align to TRBD1. The germline CDR1 and CDR2 sequences are KGHDR and SFDVKD. J was trimmed by 3 bases and V by 4 bases; bases with no gene match: 12. CDR3 length: 18 residues.

The rearrangement joins TRBV9 to TRBJ2-1, with TRBD2 as a possible D gene (5 bases). Trimming took 3 bases from V and 1 from J, leaving 20 bases between them. Germline values: CDR1 SGDLS, CDR2 YYNGEE. The CDR3 has 18 residues. CDR3 residues: CASSAPNKAWRSYNEQFF. The CDR3 nucleotides read TGTGCCAGCAGCGCACCCAACAAGGCTTGGAGGTCCTACAATGAGCAGTTCTTC.

The chain is built from TRBV12-3 or TRBV12-4 and TRBJ2-7, with D uncertain. The V end was cut by 5 bases, the J end by 3 bases, with 5 bases between. The CDR3 contains 11 residues. The CDR3 region has the DNA TGTGCCAGCAGTCTAAACTACGAGCAGTACTTC. This gives the protein CASSLNYEQYF.

This chain links TRBV5-1 with TRBJ1-5; 8 bases are shared with TRBD1. V shed 3 bases and J 6 bases; nucleotides not matched to a gene: 2. The CDR3 length is 13 residues. The germline V gene encodes CDR1 SGHRS and CDR2 YFSETQ. CDR3 nucleotides: TGCGCCAGCAGCTCACAGGGGGGTCAGCCCCAGCATTTT. Its translation is CASSSQGGQPQHF.

The V and J genes are TRBV2 and TRBJ2-1, with 7 bases lining up with TRBD2. V shed 6 bases, J shed 3 bases, and the junction held 2 bases outside the gene matches. CDR1 and CDR2 from the germline V gene are SNHLY and FYNNEI. The CDR3 is 13 residues long. CDR3 DNA sequence: TGTGCCAGCAGGCGGGAGCACTACAATGAGCAGTTCTTC. Protein: CASRREHYNEQFF.

The rearrangement uses TRBV20-1 and TRBJ1-4; D is ambiguous. The germline V and J ends were trimmed by 4 bases and 7 bases, with 7 bases remaining between them. The length of the CDR3 is 11 residues. Germline V lookup: CDR1 DFQATT, CDR2 SNEGSKA (reference sequence). The CDR3 is CSATEGEKLFF. Here the CDR3 DNA reads TGCAGTGCTACCGAGGGTGAAAAACTGTTTTTT.

This rearrangement joins TRBV18 to TRBJ2-7; the match to TRBD2 covers 7 bases. The CDR3 has 17 residues. Trimming cost V 3 bases and J 7 bases; bases outside gene matches: 18. Germline CDR1 KGHSH, CDR2 LQKENI. The CDR3 reads CASSPVYSTGRENEQYF. DNA for the CDR3: TGTGCCAGCTCACCCGTATACTCTACTGGGCGGGAGAATGAGCAGTACTTC.

The J gene is TRBJ2-1, the V gene TRBV1; the table calls TRBD2, which could not be checked here. TRBV1 is a listed pseudogene. The CDR3 loop spans 13 amino acids. The chain's CDR3 is CTSGVTSADEQFF. Here the CDR3 DNA reads TGCACCAGCGGGGTGACTAGCGCCGATGAGCAGTTCTTC.

This sequence joins TRBV5-1 and TRBJ2-2; D ambiguous. Looked up from germline, CDR1 is SGHRS and CDR2 is YFSETQ. The V end was cut by 1 base, the J end by 4 bases, with 11 bases between. This CDR3 contains 15 residues. CDR3 sequence reads: CASSLTGQRTGELFF. Here the CDR3 DNA reads TGCGCCAGCAGCTTGACGGGTCAGCGCACCGGGGAGCTGTTTTTT.

The chain combines TRBV5-4 with TRBJ1-6; 12 bases align to TRBD1. This CDR3 has 16 residues. V lost 4 bases and J lost 5; bases outside the gene matches: 4. CDR1 SGHNT and CDR2 YYREEE come from the germline V gene (reference sequence). The CDR3 DNA reads as TGTGCCAGCAGCACGGGACAGGGGGCGAATAATTCACCCCTCCACTTT. This translates into CASSTGQGANNSPLHF.

The chain combines TRBV5-4 with TRBJ1-4, with 8 nucleotides matching TRBD1. The ends lost 0 bases at V and 10 bases at J; junction bases unmatched: 8. The CDR3 runs 15 residues. Germline V CDR1 and CDR2: SGHNT, YYREEE (reference sequence). CDR3 sequence: CASSLAGQGYGKLFF. In DNA form, the CDR3 reads TGTGCCAGCAGCTTGGCTGGACAGGGCTACGGAAAACTGTTTTTT.

The chain uses TRBV19 and TRBJ1-5; 12 nucleotides align to TRBD1. Germline loops: CDR1 LNHDA, CDR2 SQIVND (reference sequence). The junction had 8 bases not matched to a gene; V was cut back by 6 bases and J by 2 bases. The length of the CDR3 is 17 residues. In DNA form, the CDR3 reads TGTGCCAGTAGACCCAGGGGGACAGGGGGCGGCAATCAGCCCCAGCATTTT. Residues: CASRPRGTGGGNQPQHF.

This clone was picked up a small number of times. The chain has TRBV10-2 and TRBJ1-4; 9 nucleotides agree with TRBD1. The CDR3 length is 15 residues. The germline CDR1 and CDR2 sequences are WSHSY and SAAADI. With V trimmed by 0 bases and J by 5 bases, 1 base remained unmatched. This CDR3 reads CASSESGTGNEKLFF. DNA for the CDR3: TGCGCCAGCAGTGAGTCCGGGACAGGGAATGAAAAACTGTTTTTT.

The genes are TRBV7-8 and TRBJ2-3, with D uncertain. The length of the CDR3 is 13 residues. V dropped 4 bases and J dropped 1 base, with 6 bases sitting between them. Germline CDR1 SGHVS, CDR2 FQNEAQ. CDR3 protein: CASSSPGTDTQYF. The CDR3 DNA reads TGTGCCAGCAGCTCCCCAGGCACAGATACGCAGTATTTT.

The chain joins TRBV5-1 to TRBJ1-1; no reliable D call. Per germline, CDR1 SGHRS and CDR2 YFSETQ. The V end lost 4 bases, the J end lost 3 bases, and 19 bases lay between the germline ends. The CDR3 consists of 16 residues. The CDR3 is CASSLTGKHLDTEAFF. As DNA, the CDR3 is TGCGCCAGCAGCCTAACCGGGAAGCATCTTGACACTGAAGCTTTCTTT.

The chain employs TRBV6-5 and TRBJ2-1; possibly TRBD2 for D (6 bases). Trimming removed 10 bases from V and 0 bases from J, with 13 bases in between. Looked up from germline, CDR1 is MNHEY and CDR2 is SVGAGI. This CDR3 spans 14 amino acids. Here the CDR3 DNA reads TGTGCCACCCCTGCGGGGAGCTCCTACAATGAGCAGTTCTTC. Encoded protein: CATPAGSSYNEQFF.

About this clone itself: One end of the junction is discordant with germline, which a read error may explain. This chain links TRBV23-1 with TRBJ2-7; no clear D. TRBV23-1 carries the ORF label, with uncertain function. The CDR3 spans 9 residues. The CDR3 sequence: CASSQGVPF. In DNA form, the CDR3 reads TGCGCCAGCAGTCAAGGAGTGCCCTTC.

This chain's CDR3 is CASSFRTGSSQYF. In nucleotides, the CDR3 is TGTGCCAGCAGTTTCCGGACAGGGTCTTCGCAGTACTTC. V usage is TRBV28 and J usage is TRBJ2-7; 8 bases align to TRBD1. Unmatched junction bases numbered 7, after V lost 3 bases and J lost 9 bases. Germline CDR1 is MDHEN and CDR2 is SYDVKM. This CDR3 region has 13 residues.

The chain is built from TRBV4-1 and TRBJ2-1; a possible D gene is TRBD1 (5 bases). The CDR3 has 14 residues. V lost 4 bases, J lost 5 bases, and 12 bases lay in between. Germline CDR1 and CDR2: MGHRA and YSYEKL. Here the CDR3 DNA reads TGCGCCAGCAGCCTCATAACAGGAGACAATGAGCAGTTCTTC. Translating it yields CASSLITGDNEQFF.

This chain connects TRBV7-8 to TRBJ1-2; 8 bases agree with TRBD1. V shed 5 bases and J 5 bases; nucleotides not matched to a gene: 7. The germline V gene has CDR1 SGHVS and CDR2 FQNEAQ. The CDR3 runs to 14 residues. The CDR3 here is CASSPSGQGYGYTF. The CDR3, as DNA: TGTGCCAGCAGCCCCTCTGGACAGGGATATGGCTACACCTTC.

V gene TRBV27 combines with J gene TRBJ2-2, with D unclear. Per germline, CDR1 MNHEY and CDR2 SMNVEV (reference sequence). The CDR3 totals 15 residues. V was cut by 0 bases and J by 0 bases, with 5 bases left in between. This CDR3 reads CASSLSPANTGELFF. The CDR3 nucleotides are TGTGCCAGCAGTTTATCTCCAGCGAACACCGGGGAGCTGTTTTTT.

The genes are TRBV19 and TRBJ1-5; 9 bases match TRBD1. CDR1 is LNHDA, CDR2 SQIVND, per germline (reference sequence). The CDR3 contains 15 residues. V was clipped by 4 bases and J by 5 bases; unmatched bases: 6. The CDR3 nucleotides are TGTGCCAGTAGTACACAGGGGGCGAACGATCAGCCCCAGCATTTT. Amino acids: CASSTQGANDQPQHF.

This clone showed up just once. V is TRBV3-1 (or the pseudogene TRBV3-2) and J is TRBJ1-2; D unclear. The CDR3 extends over 14 amino acids. Germline V gene data show CDR1 as LGHDT and CDR2 as YNNKEL (reference sequence). Trimming left V 3 bases short and J 7 bases short, with 15 bases between. CDR3 in DNA: TGTGCCAGCAGCCACAGTCAAGGAGGGATTGGCTACACCTTC. Its translation: CASSHSQGGIGYTF.

The chain recombines TRBV18 with TRBJ1-2, with 7 bases matching TRBD1. J gave up 7 bases and V 3 bases, and 8 bases lay outside the gene matches. Per germline, CDR1 KGHSH and CDR2 LQKENI. This CDR3 contains 14 residues. The CDR3 bases are TGTGCCAGCTCACCCAGGACAGGAATGGGTGGCTACACCTTC. Protein: CASSPRTGMGGYTF.

The chain joins TRBV5-1 to TRBJ2-5; D is perhaps TRBD1 (5 bases). V dropped 2 bases and J dropped 3 bases, with 11 bases sitting between them. Germline V CDR1 and CDR2: SGHRS, YFSETQ. The CDR3 has 14 amino acids. The CDR3: CASSLGASEETQYF. CDR3 DNA sequence: TGCGCCAGCAGCTTAGGGGCAAGTGAAGAGACCCAGTACTTC. Based on the CDR3 plus reference TRBV5-1 and TRBJ2-5, the full variable domain is KAGVTQTPRYLIKTRGQQVTLSCSPISGHRSVSWYQQTPGQGLQFLFEYFSETQRNKGNFPGRFSGRQFSNSRSEMNVSTLELGDSALYLCASSLGASEETQYFGPGTRLLVL.

This sequence joins TRBV3-1 (or the pseudogene TRBV3-2) and TRBJ2-2; 8 positions agree with TRBD1. In germline, CDR1 is LGHDT, CDR2 YNNKEL (reference sequence). This CDR3 is 14 amino acids long. V was clipped by 5 bases and J by 2 bases; unmatched bases: 1. CDR3 in DNA: TGTGCCAGCAGCGACAGGGGCAACACCGGGGAGCTGTTTTTT. This codes for CASSDRGNTGELFF.

This CDR3 reads CSVGRTGDNEKLFF. Here the CDR3 DNA reads TGCAGCGTCGGGCGGACAGGCGATAATGAAAAACTGTTTTTT. V gene TRBV29-1 combines with J gene TRBJ1-4; 7 nucleotides match TRBD1. CDR1 and CDR2 from the germline V gene are SQVTM and ANQGSEA. The V gene end was trimmed by 6 bases and the J gene end by 4 bases; junction bases not matched to a gene: 8. This CDR3 has 14 amino acids.